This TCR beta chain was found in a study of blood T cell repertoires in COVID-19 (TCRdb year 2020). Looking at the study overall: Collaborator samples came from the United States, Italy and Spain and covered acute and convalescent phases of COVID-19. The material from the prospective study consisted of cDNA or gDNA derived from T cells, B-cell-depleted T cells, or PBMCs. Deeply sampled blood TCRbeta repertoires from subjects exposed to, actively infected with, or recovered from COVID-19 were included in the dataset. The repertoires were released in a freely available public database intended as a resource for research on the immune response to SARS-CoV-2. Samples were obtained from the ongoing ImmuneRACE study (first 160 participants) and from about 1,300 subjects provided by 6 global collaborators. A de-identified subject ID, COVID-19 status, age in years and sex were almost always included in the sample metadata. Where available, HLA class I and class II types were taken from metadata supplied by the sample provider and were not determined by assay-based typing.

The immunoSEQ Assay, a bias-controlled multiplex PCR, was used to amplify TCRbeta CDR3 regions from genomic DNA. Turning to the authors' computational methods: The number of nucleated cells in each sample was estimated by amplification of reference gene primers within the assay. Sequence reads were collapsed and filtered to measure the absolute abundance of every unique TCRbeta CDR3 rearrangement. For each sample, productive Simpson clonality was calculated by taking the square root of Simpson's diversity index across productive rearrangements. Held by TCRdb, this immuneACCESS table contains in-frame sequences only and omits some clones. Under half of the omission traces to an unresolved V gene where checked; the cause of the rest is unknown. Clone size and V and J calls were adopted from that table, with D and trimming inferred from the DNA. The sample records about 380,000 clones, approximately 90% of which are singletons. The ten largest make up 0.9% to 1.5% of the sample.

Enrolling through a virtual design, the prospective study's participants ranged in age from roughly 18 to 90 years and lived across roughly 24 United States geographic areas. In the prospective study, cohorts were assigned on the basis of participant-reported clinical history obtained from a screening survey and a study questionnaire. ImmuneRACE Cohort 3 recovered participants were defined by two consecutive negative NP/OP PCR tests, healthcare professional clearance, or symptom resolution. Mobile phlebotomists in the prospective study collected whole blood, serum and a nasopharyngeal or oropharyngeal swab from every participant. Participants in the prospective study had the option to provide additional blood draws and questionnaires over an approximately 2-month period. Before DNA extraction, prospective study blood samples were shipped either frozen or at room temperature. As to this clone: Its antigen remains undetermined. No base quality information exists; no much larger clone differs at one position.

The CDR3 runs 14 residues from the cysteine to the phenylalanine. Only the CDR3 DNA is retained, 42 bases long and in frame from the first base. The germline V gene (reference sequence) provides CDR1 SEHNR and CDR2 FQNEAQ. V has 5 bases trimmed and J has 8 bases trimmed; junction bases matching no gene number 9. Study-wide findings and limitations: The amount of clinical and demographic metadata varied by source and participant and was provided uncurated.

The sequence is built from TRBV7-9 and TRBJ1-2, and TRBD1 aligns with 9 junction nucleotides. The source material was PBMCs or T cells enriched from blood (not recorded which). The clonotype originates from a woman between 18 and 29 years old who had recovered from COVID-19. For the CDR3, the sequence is CASSASGQGQGYTF. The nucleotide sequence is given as TGTGCCAGCAGCGCCTCTGGACAGGGGCAGGGCTACACCTTC.